The 20 T cell receptor beta chains in this list originate from one sample, sequenced in a study of shared clonotypes between healthy human individuals. Naive-designated CD8 cells lacked CD45RO, were positively enriched for CCR7, and omitted terminally differentiated effector memory CD45RA+ cells. Repertoires were generated with immunoSEQ multiplex PCR, while TCRdb's copy carries only in-frame clones and drops some. The data contain nearly 2 million clones, around 96% of them singletons. Source material: naive CD8+ T cells sorted from blood. These receptors came from a young man in good health.

The CDR3 nucleotides read TGTGCCAGCAGCACGTTAGGACTAGCGGTCACAGATACGCAGTATTTT. Translated, it gives CASSTLGLAVTDTQYF. The rearrangement uses TRBV7-9 and TRBJ2-3; 10 bases fit TRBD2. This CDR3 spans 16 amino acids. V was clipped by 5 bases and J by 2 bases; unmatched bases: 7. Per germline, CDR1 SEHNR and CDR2 FQNEAQ (reference sequence). The whole variable domain, remainder taken from reference TRBV7-9 and TRBJ2-3, is DTGVSQNPRHKITKRGQNVTFRCDPISEHNRLYWYRQTLGQGPEFLTYFQNEAQLEKSRLLSDRFSAERPKGSFSTLEIQRTEQGDSAMYLCASSTLGLAVTDTQYFGPGTRLTVL.

The chain recombines TRBV29-1 with TRBJ2-7; TRBD2 matches at 13 bases. The J segment lost 3 bases and the V segment lost 1 base, leaving 3 bases of the junction unmatched. The CDR3 has 15 amino acids. Germline lookup yields CDR1 SQVTM and CDR2 ANQGSEA. The CDR3 is CSVEGLAGGYYEQYF. The CDR3 coding sequence is TGCAGCGTTGAAGGACTAGCGGGAGGTTACTACGAGCAGTACTTC.

This clone was recorded once. This sequence joins TRBV5-6 and TRBJ1-4; no reliable D call. The germline CDR1 and CDR2 sequences are SGHDT and YYEEEE. The CDR3 has 13 amino acids. Trimming took off 4 bases at V and 8 bases at J, with 12 bases between the two ends. The CDR3 reads CASSLGLGEKLFF. The CDR3 DNA follows: TGTGCCAGCAGCCTCGGACTGGGGGAAAAACTGTTTTTT.

This rearrangement joins TRBV5-4 to TRBJ2-1, with 14 bases that match TRBD2. Losses at the gene ends were 4 bases for V and 10 bases for J; bases not matched to a gene: 4. Germline CDR1 SGHNT, CDR2 YYREEE (reference sequence). The CDR3 runs 14 residues. CDR3 sequence: CASSMGLAGEEQFF. DNA of the CDR3: TGTGCCAGCAGCATGGGACTAGCGGGAGAAGAGCAGTTCTTC.

This clone has a single count. The chain employs TRBV5-6 and TRBJ2-7, with 7 bases identical to TRBD2. CDR1 is SGHDT, CDR2 YYEEEE, per germline. The CDR3 has 16 amino acids. Trimming removed 2 bases from V and 1 base from J; junction bases left unmatched: 9. The CDR3 loop is CASSFGVAGASYEQYF. The CDR3 nucleotides are TGTGCCAGCAGCTTTGGAGTAGCGGGCGCATCCTACGAGCAGTACTTC.

V usage is TRBV7-9 and J usage is TRBJ1-1, with TRBD1 matching over 7 bases. In germline, CDR1 is SEHNR, CDR2 FQNEAQ (reference sequence). J was trimmed by 3 bases and V by 5 bases; bases with no gene match: 9. This CDR3 contains 15 residues. CDR3 bases: TGTGCCAGCAGCCCAGAAACAGGGGCCTACACTGAAGCTTTCTTT. Translated, it gives CASSPETGAYTEAFF.

The V call is TRBV27, the J call TRBJ2-7; the D gene is possibly TRBD2 (6 bases). The CDR3 sequence is 15 residues long. CDR1 is MNHEY, CDR2 SMNVEV, per germline (reference sequence). Trimming left V 3 bases short and J 0 bases short, with 12 bases between. Here the CDR3 DNA reads TGTGCCAGCAGTTTGGTGGGGGGATACTCCTACGAGCAGTACTTC. This gives the protein CASSLVGGYSYEQYF.

The chain employs TRBV2 and TRBJ2-3; 11 nucleotides align to TRBD2. Germline V gene lookup returns CDR1 SNHLY and CDR2 FYNNEI. CDR3 length: 15 amino acids. Trimming cost V 4 bases and J 2 bases; bases outside gene matches: 2. This chain's CDR3 is CASSGTSGPTDTQYF. CDR3 coding DNA: TGTGCCAGCAGTGGGACTAGCGGGCCCACAGATACGCAGTATTTT.

V and J are TRBV5-4 and TRBJ2-5, with 8 bases lining up with TRBD1. The trim removed 3 bases at V and 5 bases at J, leaving 6 bases unmatched. Germline V lookup: CDR1 SGHNT, CDR2 YYREEE (reference sequence). This CDR3 is 14 amino acids long. The CDR3 loop is CASSSLTGDETQYF. The CDR3, as DNA: TGTGCCAGCAGCTCTTTGACAGGGGACGAGACCCAGTACTTC. The full variable domain, completed using reference TRBV5-4 and TRBJ2-5, is ETGVTQSPTHLIKTRGQQVTLRCSSQSGHNTVSWYQQALGQGPQFIFQYYREEENGRGNFPPRFSGLQFPNYSSELNVNALELDDSALYLCASSSLTGDETQYFGPGTRLLVL.

V and J are TRBV7-9 and TRBJ2-5, with a weak D call TRBD2 (6 bases). V lost 4 bases to trimming and J lost 5 bases, with 17 bases between them. From germline, CDR1 is SEHNR and CDR2 FQNEAQ (reference sequence). The CDR3 contains 15 residues. The CDR3 region has the DNA TGTGCCAGCAGCTCGGAAATCCGGGAGTTGGAGACCCAGTACTTC. Residues: CASSSEIRELETQYF.

The J gene is TRBJ1-2, the V gene TRBV5-5; D not resolved. Trimming cost V 3 bases and J 4 bases, with 13 bases left between them. Germline-derived CDR1 and CDR2 are SGHKS and YYEKEE (reference sequence). The CDR3 extends over 14 amino acids. CDR3 coding DNA: TGTGCCAGCAGCTCCTGGACGGAGTCCTATGGCTACACCTTC. Its protein product is CASSSWTESYGYTF. Complete variable domain (other parts from reference TRBV5-5 and TRBJ1-2): DAGVTQSPTHLIKTRGQQVTLRCSPISGHKSVSWYQQVLGQGPQFIFQYYEKEERGRGNFPDRFSARQFPNYSSELNVNALLLGDSALYLCASSSWTESYGYTFGSGTRLTVV.

This chain joins TRBV10-3 and TRBJ1-2, with D unclear. Between the trimmed V and J ends, which lost 2 bases and 6 bases, there was a span of 10 bases. CDR3 length: 13 amino acids. Per germline, CDR1 ENHRY and CDR2 SYGVKD. The CDR3 DNA reads TGTGCCATCAGTGAGGAACCCCCTAATGGCTACACCTTC. It encodes CAISEEPPNGYTF.

This clone has a single count. The sample carries other DNA sequences with the same CDR3. The chain has TRBV7-8 and TRBJ1-1; tentative D call: TRBD1 (5 bases). Trimming took 5 bases from V and 6 from J, leaving 10 bases between them. The length of the CDR3 is 12 residues. Germline V gene data show CDR1 as SGHVS and CDR2 as FQNEAQ. The CDR3 region is CASSPGGAEAFF. As DNA, the CDR3 is TGTGCCAGCAGCCCGGGGGGGGCTGAAGCTTTCTTT.

On this clone itself: This same CDR3 is encoded by further DNA sequences in the sample. For the CDR3, the DNA is TGTGCCAGCAGCTTAGGGCCTTCCTACGAGCAGTACTTC. It encodes CASSLGPSYEQYF. This rearrangement joins TRBV7-2 to TRBJ2-7, with D unresolved. The length of the CDR3 is 13 residues. Trimming cost V 1 base and J 1 base, with 5 bases left between them. CDR1 and CDR2 from the germline V gene are SGHTA and FQGNSA.

The chain employs TRBV19 and TRBJ2-7; 11 bases agree with TRBD2. With V trimmed by 6 bases and J by 1 base, 2 bases remained unmatched. This CDR3 comprises 14 residues. Per the germline V gene, CDR1 is LNHDA and CDR2 is SQIVND (reference sequence). This CDR3 is CASRGTSGSYEQYF. The CDR3 nucleotides are TGTGCCAGTAGGGGGACTAGCGGATCCTACGAGCAGTACTTC.

This chain connects TRBV7-6 to TRBJ2-1; 13 bases map to TRBD2. CDR3 length: 18 amino acids. Trimming removed 1 base from V and 0 bases from J; junction bases left unmatched: 3. Germline V gene lookup returns CDR1 SGHVS and CDR2 FNYEAQ. Written as DNA, the CDR3 is TGTGCCAGCAGCTTAGGACTAGCGGGAGGAACCTCCTACAATGAGCAGTTCTTC. Translating it yields CASSLGLAGGTSYNEQFF.

About this clone: Other DNA sequences in the same sample also yield this CDR3. The CDR3 loop reads CASSAGTGTGELFF. The CDR3 nucleotides read TGTGCCAGCAGCGCCGGGACAGGCACCGGGGAGCTGTTTTTT. J is TRBJ2-2 and V is TRBV5-6; the match to TRBD1 covers 8 bases. This CDR3 contains 14 residues. The germline V gene encodes CDR1 SGHDT and CDR2 YYEEEE. Trimming removed 4 bases from V and 4 bases from J; junction bases left unmatched: 3. The full variable domain, its missing parts supplied by reference TRBV5-6 and TRBJ2-2, is DAGVTQSPTHLIKTRGQQVTLRCSPKSGHDTVSWYQQALGQGPQFIFQYYEEEERQRGNFPDRFSGHQFPNYSSELNVNALLLGDSALYLCASSAGTGTGELFFGEGSRLTVL.

This chain connects TRBV5-4 to TRBJ1-2; D is unclear. V was shortened by 0 bases and J by 11 bases, with 20 bases between the two germline ends. Looked up from germline, CDR1 is SGHNT and CDR2 is YYREEE (reference sequence). This CDR3 comprises 15 residues. The CDR3: CASSLGALQGDGYTF. The CDR3 DNA sequence: TGTGCCAGCAGCTTGGGAGCTCTTCAAGGAGACGGTTACACCTTC.

The chain couples TRBV28 to TRBJ2-7; TRBD1 aligns across 7 bases. The CDR3 runs 17 residues. Germline values: CDR1 MDHEN, CDR2 SYDVKM. V lost 1 base and J lost 6; bases outside the gene matches: 15. This CDR3 reads CASSLFGEDRSTAEQYF. For the CDR3, the DNA is TGTGCCAGCAGTTTATTCGGAGAGGACAGGTCAACCGCCGAGCAGTACTTC. Based on the CDR3 plus reference TRBV28 and TRBJ2-7, the full variable domain is DVKVTQSSRYLVKRTGEKVFLECVQDMDHENMFWYRQDPGLGLRLIYFSYDVKMKEKGDIPEGYSVSREKKERFSLILESASTNQTSMYLCASSLFGEDRSTAEQYFGPGTRLTVT.

This chain connects TRBV9 to TRBJ1-2, with TRBD1 as a possible D gene (6 bases). Trimming left V 0 bases short and J 11 bases short, with 8 bases between. The CDR3 runs 11 residues. CDR1 and CDR2 from the germline V gene are SGDLS and YYNGEE. The CDR3 DNA reads as TGTGCCAGCAGCGTAGGGGGGACATACACCTTC. Protein product: CASSVGGTYTF.